The rows below give T cell receptor beta chains drawn from one sample of a study of T cell responses to AZD1222 COVID-19 vaccine. TCRdb keeps only in-frame clones here, not all; method: immunoSEQ multiplex PCR. The sample includes some 120,000 clones, 80% to 95% of them seen just once. This sample comprised peripheral blood, obtained 28 days after the second dose of the MenACWY control vaccine. All receptors derive from an adult who received the MenACWY meningococcal vaccine as a control. The CDR3 runs from the conserved cysteine through the conserved F or W. Fields, in order: J gene, V gene, D gene, clone size, CDR3 DNA, CDR3 protein. A D gene is named only where the DNA matches it firmly. Size is omitted from some rows. Given values are once, few, many or a class for expanded clones.

j_call: TRBJ2-1
v_call: TRBV19
d_call: TRBD2
clone_size: -
cdr3_nt: TGTGCCAGTAGTATATCCCAACTAGCGGGAGTGTTCAATGAGCAGTTCTTC
cdr3_aa: CASSISQLAGVFNEQFF

j_call: TRBJ2-1
v_call: TRBV7-6
d_call: TRBD2
clone_size: -
cdr3_nt: TGTGCCAGCAGCCCGTTCGGGACTAGCGGGAGGATGGGGAATGAGCAGTTCTTC
cdr3_aa: CASSPFGTSGRMGNEQFF

j_call: TRBJ2-3
v_call: TRBV7-9
d_call: TRBD2
clone_size: once
cdr3_nt: TGTGCCAGCAGCTTAGATTTACGGACTAGCAGGACAGATACGCAGTATTTT
cdr3_aa: CASSLDLRTSRTDTQYF

j_call: TRBJ2-7
v_call: TRBV10-3
d_call: TRBD1
clone_size: once
cdr3_nt: TGTGCCATCAGTGAGTTACAGGGGGCTAGGGCGGAGCAGTACTTC
cdr3_aa: CAISELQGARAEQYF

j_call: TRBJ1-4
v_call: TRBV7-2
d_call: TRBD1
clone_size: -
cdr3_nt: TGTGCCAGCAGCCCGAGACAGGGAACATACCTTCAAAAACTGTTTTTT
cdr3_aa: CASSPRQGTYLQKLFF

j_call: TRBJ1-5
v_call: TRBV6-6
d_call: -
clone_size: -
cdr3_nt: TGTGCCAGCAGTTCAGGGGCTCGCAATCAGCCCCAGCATTTT
cdr3_aa: CASSSGARNQPQHF

j_call: TRBJ2-2
v_call: TRBV13
d_call: -
clone_size: -
cdr3_nt: TGTGCCAGCAGCTTTCCGGGACGGGGCCTAAAGACCGGGGAGCTGTTTTTT
cdr3_aa: CASSFPGRGLKTGELFF

j_call: TRBJ2-2
v_call: TRBV4-3
d_call: -
clone_size: -
cdr3_nt: TGCGCCAGCAGCCAAGAAGTCGCGGCAGGGAGCACCGGGGAGCTGTTTTTT
cdr3_aa: CASSQEVAAGSTGELFF

j_call: TRBJ1-1
v_call: TRBV12-3/TRBV12-4
d_call: -
clone_size: -
cdr3_nt: TGTGCCAGCAGCCTCGGGGGCAGGGTGGCTTTCTTT
cdr3_aa: CASSLGGRVAFF

j_call: TRBJ2-1
v_call: TRBV9
d_call: TRBD2
clone_size: -
cdr3_nt: TGTGCCAGCGGGGGAACTAGCGGAGACAGCGGGAATGAGCAGTTCTTC
cdr3_aa: CASGGTSGDSGNEQFF

j_call: TRBJ1-2
v_call: TRBV3-1/TRBV3-2
d_call: -
clone_size: -
cdr3_nt: TGTGCCAGCAGCCAAGGACGGCACAGCTATGGCTACACCTTC
cdr3_aa: CASSQGRHSYGYTF

j_call: TRBJ1-2
v_call: TRBV3-1/TRBV3-2
d_call: TRBD1
clone_size: once
cdr3_nt: TGTGCCAGCAGCCCAAAGGCGGGACAGGGAGGCTACACCTTC
cdr3_aa: CASSPKAGQGGYTF

j_call: TRBJ2-2
v_call: TRBV6-2/TRBV6-3
d_call: -
clone_size: -
cdr3_nt: TGTGCCAGCAGTTATCCAGAAGTGGTGGTGGAGCTGTTTTTT
cdr3_aa: CASSYPEVVVELFF

j_call: TRBJ2-5
v_call: TRBV5-4
d_call: -
clone_size: -
cdr3_nt: TGTGCCAGCAGCAAGGTCATGCGTGATGAGACCCAGTACTTC
cdr3_aa: CASSKVMRDETQYF

j_call: TRBJ2-3
v_call: TRBV27
d_call: TRBD2
clone_size: -
cdr3_nt: TGTGCCAGCAGTGGGATGGGGGGGGGAGTGGATACGCAGTATTTT
cdr3_aa: CASSGMGGGVDTQYF

j_call: TRBJ2-5
v_call: TRBV2
d_call: -
clone_size: -
cdr3_nt: TGTGCCAGCAGTGCTCAAGAGACCCAGTACTTC
cdr3_aa: CASSAQETQYF

j_call: TRBJ2-3
v_call: TRBV27
d_call: -
clone_size: -
cdr3_nt: TGTGCCAGCAGTCCGACGCCATCCACAGATACGCAGTATTTT
cdr3_aa: CASSPTPSTDTQYF

j_call: TRBJ2-1
v_call: TRBV6-4
d_call: -
clone_size: -
cdr3_nt: TGTGCCAACATAAGACAGCGCCCAGGGTACAATGAGCAGTTCTTC
cdr3_aa: CANIRQRPGYNEQFF

j_call: TRBJ2-1
v_call: TRBV7-9
d_call: -
clone_size: -
cdr3_nt: TGTGCCAGTAGGGATGGCCCAACAAACAATGAGCAGTTCTTC
cdr3_aa: CASRDGPTNNEQFF

j_call: TRBJ1-2
v_call: TRBV2
d_call: TRBD1
clone_size: -
cdr3_nt: TGTGCCAGCAGCTTTAGGGGACAGAATATCCTGAATTACACCTTC
cdr3_aa: CASSFRGQNILNYTF

j_call: TRBJ2-6
v_call: TRBV6-2/TRBV6-3
d_call: -
clone_size: -
cdr3_nt: TGTGCCAGCAGTCCCACCTGGGGCTCTGGGGCCAACGTCCTGACTTTC
cdr3_aa: CASSPTWGSGANVLTF

j_call: TRBJ2-1
v_call: TRBV11-2
d_call: TRBD2
clone_size: -
cdr3_nt: TGTGCCAGCAGCTTAGACCTAGCGGGAGGTAATGAGCAGTTCTTC
cdr3_aa: CASSLDLAGGNEQFF

j_call: TRBJ2-5
v_call: TRBV18
d_call: -
clone_size: -
cdr3_nt: TGTGCCAGCCGGGGACGGATCCAAGAGACCCAGTACTTC
cdr3_aa: CASRGRIQETQYF

j_call: TRBJ2-5
v_call: TRBV7-9
d_call: -
clone_size: -
cdr3_nt: TGTGCCAGCAGCCCACCATTCGGACAGCGCCAAGAGACCCAGTACTTC
cdr3_aa: CASSPPFGQRQETQYF

j_call: TRBJ2-4
v_call: TRBV27
d_call: -
clone_size: once
cdr3_nt: TGTGCCAGCAGTTTATCGTTCAAGCTAGCCAAAAACATTCAGTACTTC
cdr3_aa: CASSLSFKLAKNIQYF

j_call: TRBJ2-1
v_call: TRBV15
d_call: -
clone_size: -
cdr3_nt: TGTGCCACCAGCACAGACAGCATCACGGTCAATGAGCAGTTCTTC
cdr3_aa: CATSTDSITVNEQFF

j_call: TRBJ1-1
v_call: TRBV19
d_call: -
clone_size: -
cdr3_nt: TGTGCCAGTAGTTCTAGAAGGGTCCGATTTGAGAACACTGAAGCTTTCTTT
cdr3_aa: CASSSRRVRFENTEAFF

j_call: TRBJ2-1
v_call: TRBV7-6
d_call: TRBD2
clone_size: -
cdr3_nt: TGTGCCAGCAGCTTGACTAGCGGGGGGCACAATGAGCAGTTCTTC
cdr3_aa: CASSLTSGGHNEQFF

j_call: TRBJ1-1
v_call: TRBV9
d_call: TRBD1
clone_size: -
cdr3_nt: TGTGCCAGCAGCGTAATTACAGGGGGTTTCACTGAAGCTTTCTTT
cdr3_aa: CASSVITGGFTEAFF

j_call: TRBJ2-1
v_call: TRBV15
d_call: TRBD1
clone_size: -
cdr3_nt: TGTGCCACCAGCAGAGGCCCGGGACAGGGGTACAATGAGCAGTTCTTC
cdr3_aa: CATSRGPGQGYNEQFF

j_call: TRBJ2-2
v_call: TRBV29-1
d_call: -
clone_size: -
cdr3_nt: TGCAGCGTTGAAACTATCGGGAACACCGGGGAGCTGTTTTTT
cdr3_aa: CSVETIGNTGELFF

j_call: TRBJ1-3
v_call: TRBV20-1
d_call: -
clone_size: -
cdr3_nt: TGCAGTGCTAGTGGACAGCGGTCGGAGGACACCATATATTTT
cdr3_aa: CSASGQRSEDTIYF

j_call: TRBJ1-5
v_call: TRBV29-1
d_call: -
clone_size: -
cdr3_nt: TGCAGCGTTGGGAAAGGGGCGGGTCAGCCCCAGCATTTT
cdr3_aa: CSVGKGAGQPQHF

j_call: TRBJ2-2
v_call: TRBV7-6
d_call: -
clone_size: -
cdr3_nt: TGTGCCAGCAGCCCAACCCCCCCGCTGACAGGTAGCACCGGGGAGCTGTTTTTT
cdr3_aa: CASSPTPPLTGSTGELFF

j_call: TRBJ2-4
v_call: TRBV7-9
d_call: -
clone_size: -
cdr3_nt: TGTGCCAGCAGCCCTTCACCAACAACAAACGAAAACATTCAGTACTTC
cdr3_aa: CASSPSPTTNENIQYF

j_call: TRBJ2-2
v_call: TRBV2
d_call: -
clone_size: -
cdr3_nt: TGTGCCAGCAGCACGGGCCTAAACACCGGGGAGCTGTTTTTT
cdr3_aa: CASSTGLNTGELFF

j_call: TRBJ2-3
v_call: TRBV5-4
d_call: -
clone_size: -
cdr3_nt: TGTGCCAGCAGCAGACGGGACGGAACTAGCACAGATACGCAGTATTTT
cdr3_aa: CASSRRDGTSTDTQYF